This TCR beta chain was documented in a study of shared clonotypes between healthy human individuals. Study overall: CD4 naive cells filled three plates per donor, CD4 memory three, CD8 naive two and CD8 memory one. Study-level results: The generation probabilities recorded for non-shared clonotypes fell below those of clonotypes shared by all four donors. What naive subsets generally showed was a larger estimated richness than memory subsets showed.

The naive CD8 fraction comprised CD45RO-negative cells positively selected for CCR7 and excluded terminally differentiated effector memory CD45RA+ cells. Looked up from germline, CDR1 is MNHEY and CDR2 is SMNVEV (reference sequence). The CDR3 covers 18 residues. The trim removed 3 bases at V and 4 bases at J, leaving 12 bases unmatched. Method: immunoSEQ multiplex PCR; TCRdb's copy keeps in-frame clones and lacks some. Among more than 2 million clones, roughly 95% were seen once, and the ten largest hold about 1.7%. Comment on this clone: Antigen specificity is unknown.

Sequencing was done on a sample of naive CD8+ T cells from PBMCs. The chain is built from TRBV27 and TRBJ2-5; 12 bases fit TRBD1. This clonotype was sampled from a man between 18 and 29 years old in good health. Some clones in this sample may be carry-over from other donors' samples. CDR3 DNA sequence: TGTGCCAGCAGTTTGGGGCCGGGACAGGGGGCGATAGGAGAGACCCAGTACTTC. Its translation: CASSLGPGQGAIGETQYF.